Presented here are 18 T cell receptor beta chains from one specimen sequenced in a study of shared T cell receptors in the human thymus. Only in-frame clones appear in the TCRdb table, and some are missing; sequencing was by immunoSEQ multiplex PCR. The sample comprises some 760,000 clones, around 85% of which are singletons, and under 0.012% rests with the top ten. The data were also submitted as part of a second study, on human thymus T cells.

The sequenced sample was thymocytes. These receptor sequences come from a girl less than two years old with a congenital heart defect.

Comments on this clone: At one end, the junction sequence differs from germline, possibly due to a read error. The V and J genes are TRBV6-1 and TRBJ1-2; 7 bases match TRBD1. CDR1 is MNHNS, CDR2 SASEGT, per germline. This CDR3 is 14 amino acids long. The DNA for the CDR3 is TGTGCCGGCAGACGGGACAGTTGGAGGTATGGCTACACCTTC. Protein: CAGRRDSWRYGYTF.

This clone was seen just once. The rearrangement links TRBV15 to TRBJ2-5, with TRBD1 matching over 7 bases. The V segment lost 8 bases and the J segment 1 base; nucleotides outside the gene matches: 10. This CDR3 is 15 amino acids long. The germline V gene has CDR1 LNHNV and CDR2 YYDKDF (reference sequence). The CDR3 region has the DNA TGTGCCACCGCAACCGGGACAGATTCCCAAGAGACCCAGTACTTC. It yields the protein CATATGTDSQETQYF.

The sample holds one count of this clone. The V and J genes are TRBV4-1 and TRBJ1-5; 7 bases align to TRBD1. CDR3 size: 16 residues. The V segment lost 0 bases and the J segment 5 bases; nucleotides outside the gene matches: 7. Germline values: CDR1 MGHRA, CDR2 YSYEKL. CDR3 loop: CASSQEIGTDDQPQHF. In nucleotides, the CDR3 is TGCGCCAGCAGCCAAGAGATAGGGACAGATGATCAGCCCCAGCATTTT.

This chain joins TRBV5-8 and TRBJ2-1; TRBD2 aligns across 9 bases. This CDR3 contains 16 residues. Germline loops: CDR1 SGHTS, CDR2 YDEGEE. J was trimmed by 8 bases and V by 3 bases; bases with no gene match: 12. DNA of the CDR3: TGTGCCAGCAGCTATGAGCGGCGGGGGGGCCAGGATGAGCAGTTCTTC. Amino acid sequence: CASSYERRGGQDEQFF.

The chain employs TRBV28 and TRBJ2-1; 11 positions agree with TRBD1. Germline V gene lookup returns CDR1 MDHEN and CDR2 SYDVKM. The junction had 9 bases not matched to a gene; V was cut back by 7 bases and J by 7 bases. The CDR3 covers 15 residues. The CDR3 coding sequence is TGTGCCAGCACCTTTCCGGGACAGGGGGGAAATGAGCAGTTCTTC. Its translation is CASTFPGQGGNEQFF.

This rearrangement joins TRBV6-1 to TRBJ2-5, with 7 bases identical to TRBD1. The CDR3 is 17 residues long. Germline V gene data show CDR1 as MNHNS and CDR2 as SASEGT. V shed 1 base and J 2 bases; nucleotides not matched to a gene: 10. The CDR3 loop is CASSEEFGWDSQETQYF. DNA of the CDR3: TGTGCCAGCAGTGAAGAGTTCGGGTGGGACAGTCAAGAGACCCAGTACTTC.

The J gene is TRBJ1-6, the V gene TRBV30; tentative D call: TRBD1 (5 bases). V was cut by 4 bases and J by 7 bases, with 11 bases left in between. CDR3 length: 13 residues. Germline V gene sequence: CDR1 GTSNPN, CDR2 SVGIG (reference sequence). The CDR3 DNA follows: TGTGCCTGGACGAGGGACTACAATTCACCCCTCCACTTT. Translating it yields CAWTRDYNSPLHF.

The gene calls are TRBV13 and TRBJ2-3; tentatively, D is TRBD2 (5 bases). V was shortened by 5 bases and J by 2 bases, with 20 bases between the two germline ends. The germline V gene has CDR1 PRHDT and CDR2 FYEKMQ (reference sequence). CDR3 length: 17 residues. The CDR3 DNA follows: TGTGCCAGCAGCCCAGAGGGTTTCGTGGGTTCCACAGATACGCAGTATTTT. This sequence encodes CASSPEGFVGSTDTQYF.

CDR3 region: CASSSGTRQFTDTQYF. DNA of the CDR3: TGTGCCAGCAGTTCTGGGACTAGGCAATTCACAGATACGCAGTATTTT. The rearrangement uses TRBV28 and TRBJ2-3; TRBD2 aligns across 8 bases. The length of the CDR3 is 16 residues. The V segment lost 4 bases and the J segment 2 bases; nucleotides outside the gene matches: 8. Germline CDR1 and CDR2: MDHEN and SYDVKM.

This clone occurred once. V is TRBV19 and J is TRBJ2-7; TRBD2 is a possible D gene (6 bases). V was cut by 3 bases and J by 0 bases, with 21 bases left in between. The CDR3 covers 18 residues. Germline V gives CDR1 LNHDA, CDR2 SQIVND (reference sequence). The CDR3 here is CASSIASGRGLLSYEQYF. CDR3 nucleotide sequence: TGTGCCAGTAGTATTGCTTCAGGTCGGGGACTGCTCTCCTACGAGCAGTACTTC.

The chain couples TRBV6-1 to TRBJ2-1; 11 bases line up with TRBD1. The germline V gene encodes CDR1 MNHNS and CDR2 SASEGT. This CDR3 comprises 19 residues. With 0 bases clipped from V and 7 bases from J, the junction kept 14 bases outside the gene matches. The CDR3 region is CASSEAGQGDPLGDNEQFF. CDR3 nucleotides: TGTGCCAGCAGTGAAGCGGGACAGGGGGATCCATTGGGGGATAATGAGCAGTTCTTC.

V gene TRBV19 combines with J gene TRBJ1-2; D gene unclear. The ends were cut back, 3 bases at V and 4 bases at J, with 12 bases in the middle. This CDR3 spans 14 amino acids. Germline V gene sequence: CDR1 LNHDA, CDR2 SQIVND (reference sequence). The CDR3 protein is CASSMGEKSYGYTF. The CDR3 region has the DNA TGTGCCAGTAGTATGGGAGAAAAAAGCTATGGCTACACCTTC. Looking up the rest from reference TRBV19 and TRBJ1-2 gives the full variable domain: DGGITQSPKYLFRKEGQNVTLSCEQNLNHDAMYWYRQDPGQGLRLIYYSQIVNDFQKGDIAEGYSVSREKKESFPLTVTSAQKNPTAFYLCASSMGEKSYGYTFGSGTRLTVV.

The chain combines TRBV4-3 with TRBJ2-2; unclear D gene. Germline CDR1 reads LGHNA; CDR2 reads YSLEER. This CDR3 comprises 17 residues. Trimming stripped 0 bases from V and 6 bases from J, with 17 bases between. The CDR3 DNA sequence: TGCGCCAGCAGCCAAGATTTGGGCCTTTTTTTGCCCGGGGAGCTGTTTTTT. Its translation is CASSQDLGLFLPGELFF.

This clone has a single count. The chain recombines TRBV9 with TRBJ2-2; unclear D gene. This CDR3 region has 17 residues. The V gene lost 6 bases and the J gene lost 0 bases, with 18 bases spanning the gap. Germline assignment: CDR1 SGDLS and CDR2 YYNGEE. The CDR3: CASTTKQLYANTGELFF. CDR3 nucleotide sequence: TGTGCCAGCACCACAAAACAGTTGTACGCGAACACCGGGGAGCTGTTTTTT.

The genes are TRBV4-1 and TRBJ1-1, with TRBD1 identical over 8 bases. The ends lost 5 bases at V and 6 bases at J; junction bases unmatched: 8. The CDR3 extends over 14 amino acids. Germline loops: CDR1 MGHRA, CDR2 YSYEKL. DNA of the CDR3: TGCGCCAGCAGCAATTCGACAGGGGCCCCTGAAGCTTTCTTT. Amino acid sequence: CASSNSTGAPEAFF.

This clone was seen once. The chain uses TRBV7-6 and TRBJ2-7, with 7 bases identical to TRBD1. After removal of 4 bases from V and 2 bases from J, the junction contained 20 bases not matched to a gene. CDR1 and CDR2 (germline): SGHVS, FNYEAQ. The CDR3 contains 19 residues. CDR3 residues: CASSSLGIHRDSHAYEQYF. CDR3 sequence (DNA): TGTGCCAGCAGCTCCTTGGGGATACACCGGGACAGCCATGCCTACGAGCAGTACTTC. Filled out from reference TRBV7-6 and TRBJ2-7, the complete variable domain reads GAGVSQSPRYKVTKRGQDVALRCDPISGHVSLYWYRQALGQGPEFLTYFNYEAQQDKSGLPNDRFSAERPEGSISTLTIQRTEQRDSAMYRCASSSLGIHRDSHAYEQYFGPGTRLTVT.

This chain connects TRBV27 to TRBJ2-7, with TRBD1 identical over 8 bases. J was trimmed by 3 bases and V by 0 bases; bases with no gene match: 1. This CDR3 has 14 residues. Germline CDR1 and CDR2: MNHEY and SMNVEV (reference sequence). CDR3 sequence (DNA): TGTGCCAGCAGTTTATCGGGACAGGACTACGAGCAGTACTTC. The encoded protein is CASSLSGQDYEQYF.

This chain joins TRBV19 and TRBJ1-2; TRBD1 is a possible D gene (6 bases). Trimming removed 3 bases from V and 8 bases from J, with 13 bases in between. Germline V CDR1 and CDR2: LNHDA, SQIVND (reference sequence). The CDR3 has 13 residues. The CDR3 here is CASSIGGPRGYTF. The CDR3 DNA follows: TGTGCCAGTAGTATCGGGGGGCCGAGGGGCTACACCTTC.